The 18 T cell receptor beta chains reported below all come from one sample, sequenced in a study of chemoradiotherapy in HPV16-positive cancers (dated by TCRdb to 2021 to 2024). The protocol used for the library was the immunoSEQ multiplex PCR assay. TCRdb provides this immuneACCESS table in a form limited to in-frame rearrangements. Some clones are lacking; in checked studies, under half of them reflect an unresolved V gene, and why the rest are absent is not known. In this sample the table shows about 15,000 clones, about three quarters of which occur a single time. Roughly a tenth of the sample belongs to the ten largest clones. This material was acquired from a patient who underwent chemoradiotherapy. The receptors here all came from a human donor with HPV-associated anogenital cancer.

This chain connects TRBV5-1 to TRBJ1-5, with a tentative D call TRBD1 (5 bases). This CDR3 spans 17 amino acids. Germline V gene lookup returns CDR1 SGHRS and CDR2 YFSETQ. V gave up 4 bases and J gave up 0 bases, with 17 bases separating them. The CDR3 reads CASSPQPTVNSNQPQHF. The CDR3 coding sequence is TGCGCCAGCAGCCCTCAACCGACAGTAAATAGCAATCAGCCCCAGCATTTT.

The genes are TRBV20-1 and TRBJ2-4; the D call may be TRBD1 or TRBD2 (7 bases each). Germline V gene sequence: CDR1 DFQATT, CDR2 SNEGSKA (reference sequence). This CDR3 region has 11 residues. Deletions cut 4 bases from V and 9 bases from J, with 10 bases between. The CDR3 DNA follows: TGCAGTGCTATCAGGGGGGGCATTCAGTACTTC. Amino acid sequence: CSAIRGGIQYF.

The genes are TRBV27 and TRBJ1-1; D possibly corresponds to TRBD1 (5 bases). Per germline, CDR1 MNHEY and CDR2 SMNVEV (reference sequence). Trimming shortened V by 3 bases and J by 0 bases, and 11 bases separated the two germline ends. This CDR3 comprises 15 residues. CDR3 sequence reads: CASSFLGDMNTEAFF. CDR3 in DNA: TGTGCCAGCAGTTTCCTAGGGGATATGAACACTGAAGCTTTCTTT.

The chain carries TRBV29-1 and TRBJ2-2; a possible D gene is TRBD1 (6 bases). This CDR3 is built from 13 residues. The V gene lost 3 bases and the J gene lost 4 bases, with 9 bases spanning the gap. Germline assignment: CDR1 SQVTM and CDR2 ANQGSEA. This CDR3 is CSVDRGGTGELFF. The CDR3 bases are TGCAGCGTTGACAGGGGTGGCACCGGGGAGCTGTTTTTT.

V is TRBV2 and J is TRBJ1-2; no clear D gene. Looked up from germline, CDR1 is SNHLY and CDR2 is FYNNEI. This CDR3 spans 12 amino acids. Trimming took off 10 bases at V and 6 bases at J, with 15 bases between the two ends. CDR3 DNA sequence: TGTGCCAACCAGGACCCAACCCATGGCTACACCTTC. Amino acids: CANQDPTHGYTF.

This clone was found once. The gene calls are TRBV7-9 and TRBJ2-7; no reliable D call. Germline lookup yields CDR1 SEHNR and CDR2 FQNEAQ (reference sequence). With 1 base removed from V and 5 bases from J, the gap between germline ends came to 6 bases. The CDR3 runs 12 residues. The CDR3 loop is CASSLVGNEQYF. The DNA of the CDR3 is TGTGCCAGCAGCTTAGTAGGAAACGAGCAGTACTTC.

There are a few counts of this clone. The gene calls are TRBV7-9 and TRBJ1-3; D gene ambiguous. Germline CDR1 is SEHNR and CDR2 is FQNEAQ (reference sequence). There are 13 residues in the CDR3. Trimming shortened V by 5 bases and J by 0 bases, and 5 bases separated the two germline ends. CDR3 protein: CASSTSSGNTIYF. CDR3 nucleotide sequence: TGTGCCAGCAGCACTTCCTCTGGAAACACCATATATTTT.

The chain is built from TRBV2 and TRBJ2-1; D is perhaps TRBD2 (5 bases). V lost 7 bases to trimming and J lost 3 bases, with 13 bases between them. CDR1 and CDR2 (germline): SNHLY, FYNNEI. The CDR3 consists of 14 residues. For the CDR3, the DNA is TGTGCCAGCATCCGGGAAAGAGACTACAATGAGCAGTTCTTC. Its protein product is CASIRERDYNEQFF.

The chain joins TRBV28 to TRBJ1-2; no clear D gene. Germline V CDR1 and CDR2: MDHEN, SYDVKM. The V end was cut by 3 bases, the J end by 0 bases, with 5 bases between. This CDR3 has 13 residues. CDR3 loop: CASSFYANYGYTF. CDR3 sequence (DNA): TGTGCCAGCAGTTTCTACGCTAACTATGGCTACACCTTC.

V usage is TRBV1 and J usage is TRBJ2-7. TRBV1 is assigned pseudogene status. This CDR3 spans 15 amino acids. The CDR3 here is CTSSQDRQKSGEQYF. The CDR3 DNA follows: TGCACCAGCAGCCAAGATCGACAGAAGAGCGGCGAGCAGTACTTC.

This chain links TRBV5-6 with TRBJ1-2; D might be TRBD1 (5 bases). CDR1 is SGHDT, CDR2 YYEEEE, per germline. The CDR3 has 12 amino acids. Trimming pared 4 bases from V and 8 bases from J, leaving 12 bases between. Here the CDR3 reads CASSGWGTGYTF. CDR3 coding DNA: TGTGCCAGCAGCGGGTGGGGGACCGGCTACACCTTC.

The chain couples TRBV20-1 to TRBJ1-1; D ambiguous. Germline CDR1 reads DFQATT; CDR2 reads SNEGSKA (reference sequence). This CDR3 spans 11 amino acids. The CDR3 is CSLRPNTEAFF. The CDR3 nucleotides read TGCAGCCTCAGACCGAACACTGAAGCTTTCTTT.

This clone was counted between two and nine times. The chain is built from TRBV2 and TRBJ1-2, with TRBD1 matching 8 bases. Germline V gene lookup returns CDR1 SNHLY and CDR2 FYNNEI. CDR3 length equals 13 residues. With V trimmed by 5 bases and J by 8 bases, 7 bases remained unmatched. CDR3 in amino acids: CASSRGQAIGYTF. Here the CDR3 DNA reads TGTGCCAGCAGTCGGGGACAGGCTATCGGCTACACCTTC.

The chain employs TRBV7-3 and TRBJ1-1; D is unresolved. This CDR3 is built from 10 residues. V dropped 8 bases and J dropped 7 bases, with 8 bases sitting between them. The germline V gene encodes CDR1 SGHTA and CDR2 FQGTGA. This CDR3 is CASPEGEAFF. CDR3 in DNA: TGTGCCAGCCCAGAAGGTGAAGCTTTCTTT.

This chain uses TRBV30 with TRBJ1-1; D might be TRBD1 (6 bases). The CDR3 consists of 13 residues. Germline CDR1 GTSNPN, CDR2 SVGIG (reference sequence). Between the trimmed V and J ends, which lost 3 bases and 5 bases, there was a span of 13 bases. The CDR3 spells CAWRMTGSTEAFF. CDR3 bases: TGTGCCTGGAGAATGACAGGTTCTACTGAAGCTTTCTTT.

This clone appeared once. V and J are TRBV4-2 and TRBJ1-1; the match to TRBD1 covers 8 bases. CDR3 length equals 15 residues. CDR1 is LGHNA, CDR2 YNFKEQ, per germline. V was pared by 3 bases and J by 8 bases, with 11 bases of the junction left unmatched. The CDR3 region is CASSQHRGTGREAFF. The CDR3 DNA follows: TGTGCCAGCAGCCAGCATCGAGGGACAGGCCGGGAAGCTTTCTTT.

V usage is TRBV6-1 and J usage is TRBJ1-3; D not resolved. The CDR3 is made up of 12 amino acids. Germline-derived CDR1 and CDR2 are MNHNS and SASEGT. Trimming took 2 bases from V and 4 from J, leaving 3 bases between them. DNA of the CDR3: TGTGCCAGCAGTGAACAGGGAAACACCATATATTTT. This sequence encodes CASSEQGNTIYF.

V usage is TRBV6-1 and J usage is TRBJ1-5; D unresolved. Trimming took off 5 bases at V and 4 bases at J, with 9 bases between the two ends. Per the germline V gene, CDR1 is MNHNS and CDR2 is SASEGT. CDR3 size: 13 residues. CDR3 region: CASSPQVNQPQHF. Here the CDR3 DNA reads TGTGCCAGCAGTCCCCAGGTAAATCAGCCCCAGCATTTT.